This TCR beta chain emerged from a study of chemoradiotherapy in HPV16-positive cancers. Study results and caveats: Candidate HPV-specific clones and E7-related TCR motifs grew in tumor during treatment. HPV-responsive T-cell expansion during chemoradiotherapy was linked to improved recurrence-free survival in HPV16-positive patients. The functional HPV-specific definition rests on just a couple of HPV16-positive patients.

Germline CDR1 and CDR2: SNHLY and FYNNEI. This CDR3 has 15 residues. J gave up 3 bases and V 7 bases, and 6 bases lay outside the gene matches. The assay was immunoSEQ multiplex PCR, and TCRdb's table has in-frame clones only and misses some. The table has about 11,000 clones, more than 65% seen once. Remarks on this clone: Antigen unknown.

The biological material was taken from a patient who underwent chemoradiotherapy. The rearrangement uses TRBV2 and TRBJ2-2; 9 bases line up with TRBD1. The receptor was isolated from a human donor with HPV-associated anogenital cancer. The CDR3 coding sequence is TGTGCCAGCATTAACAGGGGGCCGGACACCGGGGAGCTGTTTTTT. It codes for CASINRGPDTGELFF. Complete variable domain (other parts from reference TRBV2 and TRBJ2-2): EPEVTQTPSHQVTQMGQEVILRCVPISNHLYFYWYRQILGQKVEFLVSFYNNEISEKSEIFDDQFSVERPDGSNFTLKIRSTKLEDSAMYFCASINRGPDTGELFFGEGSRLTVL.